The 27 T cell receptor beta chains reported below all come from one sample, sequenced in a study of blood T cell repertoires in COVID-19. Method: immunoSEQ multiplex PCR; TCRdb's copy keeps in-frame clones and lacks some. The sample carries around 270,000 clones, around 82% recorded once. Sequencing was carried out using peripheral blood. These receptors came from a person in their 70s with COVID-19, enrolled during active disease.

The genes are TRBV4-1 and TRBJ1-3; 7 nucleotides align to TRBD1. CDR1 is MGHRA, CDR2 YSYEKL, per germline. This CDR3 has 17 amino acids. Unmatched junction bases numbered 10, after V lost 2 bases and J lost 3 bases. CDR3 loop: CASSQFAPGQLGNTIYF. In nucleotides, the CDR3 is TGCGCCAGCAGCCAATTTGCTCCGGGACAGCTTGGAAACACCATATATTTT.

The rearrangement uses TRBV3-1 (or the pseudogene TRBV3-2) and TRBJ2-1; 11 positions agree with TRBD2. Looked up from germline, CDR1 is LGHDT and CDR2 is YNNKEL (reference sequence). The CDR3 length is 15 residues. J was trimmed by 9 bases and V by 5 bases; bases with no gene match: 9. CDR3 loop: CASSKGELAGAEQFF. The CDR3 region has the DNA TGTGCCAGCAGCAAAGGGGAACTAGCGGGGGCTGAGCAGTTCTTC.

The chain is built from TRBV5-6 and TRBJ2-7; 7 bases fit TRBD2. Germline CDR1 and CDR2: SGHDT and YYEEEE. Trimming at V came to 3 bases and at J to 0 bases, leaving 6 bases not matched to a gene. The CDR3 contains 15 residues. CDR3 bases: TGTGCCAGCAGCTCTGGGTGGGACTACTCCTACGAGCAGTACTTC. This encodes CASSSGWDYSYEQYF.

The chain uses TRBV6-2 or TRBV6-3 and TRBJ1-1; perhaps TRBD1 as D (6 bases). Trimming removed 5 bases from V and 9 bases from J, with 16 bases in between. CDR1 is MNHEY, CDR2 SVGEGT, per germline. The CDR3 extends over 13 amino acids. In DNA form, the CDR3 reads TGTGCCAGCAGTGCCGGGACAACTCCCAAAGCTTTCTTT. Protein sequence: CASSAGTTPKAFF.

The chain carries TRBV5-1 and TRBJ2-5; D not certain. Germline CDR1 is SGHRS and CDR2 is YFSETQ. Trimming stripped 5 bases from V and 2 bases from J, with 16 bases between. CDR3 size: 15 residues. CDR3 DNA sequence: TGCGCCAGCAGGCCCGCGTCGGGTTCTCAAGAGACCCAGTACTTC. Translated, it gives CASRPASGSQETQYF.

This clone was counted between two and nine times. This chain joins TRBV12-3 or TRBV12-4 and TRBJ1-1; perhaps TRBD1 as D (5 bases). The CDR3 is made up of 13 amino acids. V was clipped by 7 bases and J by 1 base, with 10 bases between them. The CDR3 coding sequence is TGTGCCAGCAACAGGATGCGGAACACTGAAGCTTTCTTT. It specifies CASNRMRNTEAFF.

The V call is TRBV12-3 or TRBV12-4, the J call TRBJ2-3; D unclear. The length of the CDR3 is 12 residues. Trimming pared 3 bases from V and 10 bases from J, leaving 11 bases between. In DNA form, the CDR3 reads TGTGCCAGCAGTTTCCCGATCTCGGCGCAGTATTTT. Encoded protein: CASSFPISAQYF.

This chain links TRBV18 with TRBJ2-7; 8 nucleotides line up with TRBD1. The V and J ends lost 3 bases and 6 bases, in that order; junction bases with no gene match: 4. This CDR3 contains 13 residues. CDR1 and CDR2 from the germline V gene are KGHSH and LQKENI. The CDR3 DNA is TGTGCCAGCTCACCCCAGGGGGCCGGCGAGCAGTACTTC. Protein: CASSPQGAGEQYF.

The chain is built from TRBV18 and TRBJ2-2; a weak D match, TRBD2 (6 bases). Germline V lookup: CDR1 KGHSH, CDR2 LQKENI. The CDR3 covers 14 residues. Trimming took 4 bases from V and 7 from J, leaving 13 bases between them. The CDR3 sequence is CASSRSSAGGELFF. The CDR3 bases are TGTGCCAGCTCACGATCTAGCGCTGGCGGGGAGCTGTTTTTT.

The chain links TRBV30 to TRBJ2-2; D perhaps matches TRBD2 (6 bases). CDR3 length: 17 residues. Looked up from germline, CDR1 is GTSNPN and CDR2 is SVGIG (reference sequence). Deletions cut 0 bases from V and 6 bases from J, with 20 bases between. The CDR3 DNA reads TGTGCCTGGAGTGTATTCCTTGGGCGGGATGTGGCCGGGGAGCTGTTTTTT. The encoded protein is CAWSVFLGRDVAGELFF.

V is TRBV21-1 and J is TRBJ2-7; TRBD1 is taken as the D call from the table, unchecked against the DNA. TRBV21-1 has pseudogene status. The CDR3 is 14 residues long. The CDR3: CASSRGQGSYEQYF. In nucleotides, the CDR3 is TGTGCCAGCAGCAGGGGACAGGGGTCCTACGAGCAGTACTTC.

The CDR3 region is CASSQDFSRGINEQFF. In DNA form, the CDR3 reads TGCGCCAGCAGCCAAGATTTCAGCAGGGGGATCAATGAGCAGTTCTTC. This sequence joins TRBV4-3 and TRBJ2-1; 7 positions agree with TRBD1. Germline CDR1 is LGHNA and CDR2 is YSLEER. The CDR3 loop spans 16 amino acids. Unmatched junction bases numbered 8, after V lost 0 bases and J lost 6 bases.

This clone came up a few times. This rearrangement joins TRBV7-9 to TRBJ2-3, with 11 nucleotides matching TRBD2. This CDR3 comprises 16 residues. The germline CDR1 and CDR2 sequences are SEHNR and FQNEAQ (reference sequence). J gave up 6 bases and V 3 bases, and 8 bases lay outside the gene matches. The CDR3 is CASSFVAGGPSDTQYF. The CDR3 nucleotides are TGTGCCAGCAGCTTCGTAGCGGGGGGGCCTTCGGATACGCAGTATTTT.

The chain recombines TRBV24-1 with TRBJ2-1; the D is unclear. V lost 3 bases and J 8 bases, leaving 16 bases between the germline ends. Germline V gene lookup returns CDR1 KGHDR and CDR2 SFDVKD. The CDR3 is made up of 15 amino acids. The CDR3 spells CATSDVQKRPYEQFF. The CDR3 DNA is TGTGCCACCAGTGATGTACAGAAAAGACCCTATGAGCAGTTCTTC.

This clone showed up just a few times. This chain uses TRBV5-4 with TRBJ2-7; TRBD1 might be the D (7 bases). Per germline, CDR1 SGHNT and CDR2 YYREEE (reference sequence). The V end was cut by 0 bases, the J end by 4 bases, with 14 bases between. The CDR3 totals 15 residues. The CDR3 DNA is TGTGCCAGCAGCTTGGGCGGGACAGTACCTTACGAGCAGTACTTC. Protein product: CASSLGGTVPYEQYF. Filled out from reference TRBV5-4 and TRBJ2-7, the complete variable domain reads ETGVTQSPTHLIKTRGQQVTLRCSSQSGHNTVSWYQQALGQGPQFIFQYYREEENGRGNFPPRFSGLQFPNYSSELNVNALELDDSALYLCASSLGGTVPYEQYFGPGTRLTVT.

The CDR3 nucleotides are TGCGCCAGCAGCTTTAGTAGCGGGAGAAATGAGCAGTTCTTC. This codes for CASSFSSGRNEQFF. J is TRBJ2-1 and V is TRBV5-1; TRBD2 aligns across 9 bases. V gave up 2 bases and J gave up 7 bases; unmatched junction bases: 4. This CDR3 spans 14 amino acids. Germline V gene lookup returns CDR1 SGHRS and CDR2 YFSETQ. Full variable domain (remainder filled in from reference TRBV5-1 and TRBJ2-1): KAGVTQTPRYLIKTRGQQVTLSCSPISGHRSVSWYQQTPGQGLQFLFEYFSETQRNKGNFPGRFSGRQFSNSRSEMNVSTLELGDSALYLCASSFSSGRNEQFFGPGTRLTVL.

The chain links TRBV11-1 to TRBJ2-2; 7 bases agree with TRBD1. J lost 5 bases, V lost 5 bases, and 8 bases had no gene match. The CDR3 sequence is 15 residues long. The V gene's germline CDR1 is SGHAT and CDR2 FQDESV (reference sequence). The CDR3 nucleotides are TGTGCCAGCAGCCCCAGGGGGTCGGGAACCGGGGAGCTGTTTTTT. Protein product: CASSPRGSGTGELFF.

The V gene is TRBV18, the J gene TRBJ2-7; 9 nucleotides align to TRBD2. This CDR3 has 16 amino acids. Germline values: CDR1 KGHSH, CDR2 LQKENI. Germline trimming cut 5 bases from V and 5 bases from J; bases unmatched to any gene: 13. This CDR3 reads CASSSLGSGSPNEQYF. CDR3 sequence (DNA): TGTGCCAGCTCATCCCTGGGTAGCGGGAGTCCCAACGAGCAGTACTTC.

The DNA for the CDR3 is TGCGCCAGCAGCTTGGACCCTAGCCGGAGCACAGATACGCAGTATTTT. It yields the protein CASSLDPSRSTDTQYF. V gene TRBV5-1 combines with J gene TRBJ2-3; D might be TRBD2 (5 bases). Trimming cost V 0 bases and J 0 bases, with 11 bases left between them. CDR3 size: 16 residues. Per germline, CDR1 SGHRS and CDR2 YFSETQ.

The chain joins TRBV20-1 to TRBJ1-5, with D unclear. The CDR3 is 14 amino acids. Trimming cost V 3 bases and J 4 bases, with 13 bases left between them. CDR1 and CDR2 (germline): DFQATT, SNEGSKA (reference sequence). The CDR3 protein is CSASPLGSNQPQHF. The CDR3 DNA sequence: TGCAGTGCTAGTCCTCTAGGGAGTAATCAGCCCCAGCATTTT.

The rearrangement links TRBV6-6 to TRBJ1-3; the match to TRBD1 covers 10 bases. Trimming took 6 bases from V and 0 from J; bases not matched to a gene: 2. The CDR3 runs 15 residues. CDR1 and CDR2 (germline): MNHNY, SVGAGI (reference sequence). The CDR3 region is CASRTGGLSGNTIYF. In DNA form, the CDR3 reads TGTGCCAGCAGGACAGGGGGCCTCTCTGGAAACACCATATATTTT.

V is TRBV10-3 and J is TRBJ1-6; a weak D match, TRBD1 (6 bases). Germline CDR1 reads ENHRY; CDR2 reads SYGVKD. This CDR3 region has 14 residues. Trimming left V 2 bases short and J 4 bases short, with 6 bases between. CDR3: CAISEDRYNSPLHF. In DNA, the CDR3 is TGTGCCATCAGTGAGGACAGGTATAATTCACCCCTCCACTTT.

V gene TRBV28 combines with J gene TRBJ1-5, with no clear D. CDR1 is MDHEN and CDR2 is SYDVKM in the germline V gene. This CDR3 is built from 15 residues. V was cut by 4 bases and J by 0 bases, with 10 bases left in between. The CDR3 DNA sequence: TGTGCCAGCAGTTCCAGGCTGAGTAGCAATCAGCCCCAGCATTTT. As protein: CASSSRLSSNQPQHF.

The J gene is TRBJ2-3, the V gene TRBV5-6; TRBD2 aligns across 12 bases. This CDR3 has 16 residues. The V segment lost 2 bases and the J segment 3 bases; nucleotides outside the gene matches: 4. From germline, CDR1 is SGHDT and CDR2 YYEEEE. The CDR3 DNA sequence: TGTGCCAGCAGCTTCTCTCTAGCGGGGGGGACAGATACGCAGTATTTT. Translation: CASSFSLAGGTDTQYF.

This chain joins TRBV6-5 and TRBJ1-1, with 7 bases aligning to TRBD1. The CDR3 is made up of 13 amino acids. V shed 6 bases, J shed 6 bases, and the junction held 7 bases outside the gene matches. Germline CDR1 and CDR2: MNHEY and SVGAGI. CDR3 loop: CASSPPDRAEAFF. For the CDR3, the DNA is TGTGCCAGCAGCCCCCCCGACAGGGCTGAAGCTTTCTTT.

The V call is TRBV11-1, the J call TRBJ2-5; D is possibly TRBD2 (5 bases). This CDR3 contains 11 residues. Germline V gene data show CDR1 as SGHAT and CDR2 as FQDESV (reference sequence). Between the trimmed V and J ends, which lost 7 bases and 3 bases, there was a span of 6 bases. The CDR3 DNA sequence: TGTGCCAGCATGAGGGAAGAGACCCAGTACTTC. Translating gives CASMREETQYF.

The chain carries TRBV5-4 and TRBJ2-3, with TRBD2 matching 9 bases. Trimming at V came to 4 bases and at J to 4 bases, leaving 13 bases not matched to a gene. This CDR3 region has 17 residues. Germline CDR1 reads SGHNT; CDR2 reads YYREEE (reference sequence). The CDR3 sequence is CASSSRGGGAVADTQYF. For the CDR3, the DNA is TGTGCCAGCAGCAGCCGTGGCGGGGGGGCCGTGGCAGATACGCAGTATTTT.